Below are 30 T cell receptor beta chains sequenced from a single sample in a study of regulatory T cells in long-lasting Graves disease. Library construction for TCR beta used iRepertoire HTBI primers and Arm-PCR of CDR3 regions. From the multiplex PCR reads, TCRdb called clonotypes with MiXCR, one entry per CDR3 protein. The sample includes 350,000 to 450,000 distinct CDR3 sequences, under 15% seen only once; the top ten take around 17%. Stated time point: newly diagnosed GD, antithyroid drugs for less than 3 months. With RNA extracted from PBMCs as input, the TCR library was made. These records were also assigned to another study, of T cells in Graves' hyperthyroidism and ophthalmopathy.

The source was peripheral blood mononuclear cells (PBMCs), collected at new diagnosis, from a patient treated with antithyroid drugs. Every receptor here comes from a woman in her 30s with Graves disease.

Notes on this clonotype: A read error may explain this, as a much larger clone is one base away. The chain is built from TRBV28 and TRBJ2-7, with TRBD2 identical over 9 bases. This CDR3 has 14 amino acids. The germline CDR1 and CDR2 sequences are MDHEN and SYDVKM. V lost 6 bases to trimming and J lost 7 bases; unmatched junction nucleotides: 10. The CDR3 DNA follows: TGTGCCAGCAGGCGGACTAGCGACCACAATGAGCAGTACTTC. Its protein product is CASRRTSDHNEQYF.

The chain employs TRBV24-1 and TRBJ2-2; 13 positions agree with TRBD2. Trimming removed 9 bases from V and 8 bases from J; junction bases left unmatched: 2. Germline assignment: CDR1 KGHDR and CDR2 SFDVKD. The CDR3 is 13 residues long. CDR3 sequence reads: CATQLAGGGELFF. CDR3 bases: TGTGCCACCCAACTAGCGGGAGGGGGGGAGCTGTTTTTT.

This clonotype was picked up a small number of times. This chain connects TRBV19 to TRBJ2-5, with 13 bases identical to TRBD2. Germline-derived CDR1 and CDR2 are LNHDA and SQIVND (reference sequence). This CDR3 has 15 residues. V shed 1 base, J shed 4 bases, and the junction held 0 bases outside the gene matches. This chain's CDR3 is CASSIGLAGGETQYF. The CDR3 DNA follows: TGTGCCAGTAGTATAGGACTAGCGGGAGGAGAGACCCAGTACTTC.

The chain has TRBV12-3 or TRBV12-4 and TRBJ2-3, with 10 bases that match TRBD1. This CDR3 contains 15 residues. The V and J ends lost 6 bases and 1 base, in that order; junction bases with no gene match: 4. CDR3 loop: CASSMDRGGTDTQYF. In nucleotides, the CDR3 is TGTGCCAGCAGCATGGACAGGGGGGGCACAGATACGCAGTATTTT.

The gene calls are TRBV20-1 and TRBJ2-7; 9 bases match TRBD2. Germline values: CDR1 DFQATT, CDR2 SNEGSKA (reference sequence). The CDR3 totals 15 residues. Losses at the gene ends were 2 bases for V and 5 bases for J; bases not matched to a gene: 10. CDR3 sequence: CSARISGSPLDEQYF. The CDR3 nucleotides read TGCAGTGCTAGAATTAGCGGGAGCCCCCTTGACGAGCAGTACTTC.

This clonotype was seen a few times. The CDR3 coding sequence is TGCGCCAGCAGCTTGGTCGGGGGTGCAGATACGCAGTATTTT. This gives the protein CASSLVGGADTQYF. This chain uses TRBV5-1 with TRBJ2-3, with D possibly TRBD2 on 6 matching bases. The V gene lost 0 bases and the J gene lost 4 bases, with 9 bases spanning the gap. CDR1 is SGHRS and CDR2 is YFSETQ in the germline V gene. CDR3 length: 14 residues.

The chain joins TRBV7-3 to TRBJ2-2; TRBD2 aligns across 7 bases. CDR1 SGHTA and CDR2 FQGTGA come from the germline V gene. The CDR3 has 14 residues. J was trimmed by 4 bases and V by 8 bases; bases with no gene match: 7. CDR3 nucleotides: TGTGCCAGCCCTCGGGAGGCTGGCACCGGGGAGCTGTTTTTT. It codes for CASPREAGTGELFF. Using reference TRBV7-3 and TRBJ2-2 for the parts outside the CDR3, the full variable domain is GAGVSQTPSNKVTEKGKYVELRCDPISGHTALYWYRQSLGQGPEFLIYFQGTGAADDSGLPNDRFFAVRPEGSVSTLKIQRTERGDSAVYLCASPREAGTGELFFGEGSRLTVL.

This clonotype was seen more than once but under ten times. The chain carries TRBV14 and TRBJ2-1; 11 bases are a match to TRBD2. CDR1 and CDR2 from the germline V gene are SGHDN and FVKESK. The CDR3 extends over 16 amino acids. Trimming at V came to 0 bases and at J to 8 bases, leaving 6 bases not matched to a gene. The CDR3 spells CASSQDNSGRVDEQFF. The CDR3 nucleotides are TGTGCCAGCAGCCAAGATAATAGCGGGAGGGTCGATGAGCAGTTCTTC.

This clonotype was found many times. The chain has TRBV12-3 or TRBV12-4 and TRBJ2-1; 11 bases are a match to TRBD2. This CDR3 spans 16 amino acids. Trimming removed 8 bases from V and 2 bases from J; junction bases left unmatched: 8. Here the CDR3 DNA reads TGTGCCAGCGTCGGCGGACTAGCGGGCCCCTACAATGAGCAGTTCTTC. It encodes CASVGGLAGPYNEQFF.

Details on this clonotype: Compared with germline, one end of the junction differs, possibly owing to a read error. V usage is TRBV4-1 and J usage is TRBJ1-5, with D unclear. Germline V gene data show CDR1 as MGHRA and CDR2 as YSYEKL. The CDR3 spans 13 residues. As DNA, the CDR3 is TGCGCCAGCAGCCAAGAGATCTATCAACCCCAGCATTTT. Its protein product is CASSQEIYQPQHF.

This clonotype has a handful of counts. CDR3 DNA sequence: TGTGCCAGCACCAACCTCGATCTCGGGGAGCTGTTTTTT. This codes for CASTNLDLGELFF. This rearrangement joins TRBV6-1 to TRBJ2-2, with D unclear. Germline V CDR1 and CDR2: MNHNS, SASEGT. Trimming removed 7 bases at V and 7 bases at J, with 13 bases between. CDR3 length: 13 amino acids.

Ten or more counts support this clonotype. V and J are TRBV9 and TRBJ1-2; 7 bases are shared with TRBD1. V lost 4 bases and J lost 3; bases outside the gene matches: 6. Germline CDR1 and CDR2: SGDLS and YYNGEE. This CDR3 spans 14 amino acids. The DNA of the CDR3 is TGTGCCAGCAGCCTTCTCGACAGGGACTATGGCTACACCTTC. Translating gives CASSLLDRDYGYTF.

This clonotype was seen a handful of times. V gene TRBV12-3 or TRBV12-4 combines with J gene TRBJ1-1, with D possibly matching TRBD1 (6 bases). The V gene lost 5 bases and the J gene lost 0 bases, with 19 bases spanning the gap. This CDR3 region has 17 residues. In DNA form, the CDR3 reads TGTGCCAGCAGTCCCCGGGCGGGGGGCTTCATGAACACTGAAGCTTTCTTT. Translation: CASSPRAGGFMNTEAFF.

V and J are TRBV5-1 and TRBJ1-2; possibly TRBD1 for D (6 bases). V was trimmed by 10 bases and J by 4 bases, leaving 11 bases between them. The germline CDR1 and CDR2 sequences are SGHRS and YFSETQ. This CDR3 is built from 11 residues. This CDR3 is CAETGSYGYTF. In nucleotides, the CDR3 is TGCGCCGAGACAGGATCCTATGGCTACACCTTC.

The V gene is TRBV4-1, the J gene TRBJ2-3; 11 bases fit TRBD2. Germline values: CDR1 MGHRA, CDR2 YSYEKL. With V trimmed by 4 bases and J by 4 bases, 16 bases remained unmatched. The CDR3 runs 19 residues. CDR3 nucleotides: TGCGCCAGCAGCCGAGGGACTAGCGGATTTCTTAGTGTCTCAGATACGCAGTATTTT. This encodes CASSRGTSGFLSVSDTQYF.

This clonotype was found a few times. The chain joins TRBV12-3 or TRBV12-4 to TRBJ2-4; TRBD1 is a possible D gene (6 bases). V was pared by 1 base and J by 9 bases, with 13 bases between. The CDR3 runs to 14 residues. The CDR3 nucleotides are TGTGCCAGCAGTTTAGGATCGGGCAGGGGCATTCAGTACTTC. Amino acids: CASSLGSGRGIQYF.

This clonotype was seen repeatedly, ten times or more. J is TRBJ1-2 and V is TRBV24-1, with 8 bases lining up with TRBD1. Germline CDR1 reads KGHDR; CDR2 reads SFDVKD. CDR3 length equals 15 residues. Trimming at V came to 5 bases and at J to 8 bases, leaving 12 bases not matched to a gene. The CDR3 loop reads CATSVLTGEVLGYTF. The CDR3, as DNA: TGTGCCACCAGTGTCCTGACAGGGGAAGTATTGGGCTACACCTTC.

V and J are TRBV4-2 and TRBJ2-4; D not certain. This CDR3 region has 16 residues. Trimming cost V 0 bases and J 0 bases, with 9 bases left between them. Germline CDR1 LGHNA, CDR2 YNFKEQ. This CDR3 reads CASSQDGNGAKNIQYF. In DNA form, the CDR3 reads TGTGCCAGCAGCCAAGATGGAAACGGAGCCAAAAACATTCAGTACTTC.

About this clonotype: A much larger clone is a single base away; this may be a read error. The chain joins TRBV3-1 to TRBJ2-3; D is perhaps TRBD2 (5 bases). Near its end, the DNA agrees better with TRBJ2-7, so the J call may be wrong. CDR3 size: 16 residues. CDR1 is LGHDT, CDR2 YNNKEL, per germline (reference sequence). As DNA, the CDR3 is TGTGCCAGCAGGCGGACTTCTTCCCCCTCTCGTAATGAGCAGTACTTC. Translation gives CASRRTSSPSRNEQYF.

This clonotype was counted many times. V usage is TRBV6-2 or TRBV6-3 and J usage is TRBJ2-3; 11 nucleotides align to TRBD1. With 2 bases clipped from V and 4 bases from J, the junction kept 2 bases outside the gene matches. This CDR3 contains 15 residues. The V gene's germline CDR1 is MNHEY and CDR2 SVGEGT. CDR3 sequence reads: CASSYGTGGADTQYF. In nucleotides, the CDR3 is TGTGCCAGCAGTTACGGGACAGGGGGTGCAGATACGCAGTATTTT.

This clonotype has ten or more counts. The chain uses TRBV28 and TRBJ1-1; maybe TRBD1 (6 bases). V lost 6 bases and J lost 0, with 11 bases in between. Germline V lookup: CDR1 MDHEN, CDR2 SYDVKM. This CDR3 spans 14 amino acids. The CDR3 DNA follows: TGTGCCAGCAGCCGGGGGCTGCTGAACACTGAAGCTTTCTTT. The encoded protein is CASSRGLLNTEAFF.

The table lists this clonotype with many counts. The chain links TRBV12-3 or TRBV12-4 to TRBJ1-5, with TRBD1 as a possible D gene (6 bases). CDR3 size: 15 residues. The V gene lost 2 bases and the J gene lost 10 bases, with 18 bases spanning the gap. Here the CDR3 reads CASSLLRPDSYPQHF. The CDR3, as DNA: TGTGCCAGCAGTTTACTGCGGCCGGACAGTTACCCCCAGCATTTT.

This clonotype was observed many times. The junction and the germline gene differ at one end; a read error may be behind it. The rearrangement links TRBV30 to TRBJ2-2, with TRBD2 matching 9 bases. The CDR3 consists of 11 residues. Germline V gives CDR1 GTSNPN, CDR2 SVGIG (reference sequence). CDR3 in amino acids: CAWTSGIGLLF. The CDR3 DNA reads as TGTGCCTGGACTAGCGGGATCGGCCTCCTTTTT.

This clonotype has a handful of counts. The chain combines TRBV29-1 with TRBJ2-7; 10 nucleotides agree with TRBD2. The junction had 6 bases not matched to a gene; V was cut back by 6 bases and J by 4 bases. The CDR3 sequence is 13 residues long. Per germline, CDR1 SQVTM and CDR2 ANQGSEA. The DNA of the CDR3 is TGCAGCGTCGAGCGGGAGGGGGCTTACGAGCAGTACTTC. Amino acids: CSVEREGAYEQYF.

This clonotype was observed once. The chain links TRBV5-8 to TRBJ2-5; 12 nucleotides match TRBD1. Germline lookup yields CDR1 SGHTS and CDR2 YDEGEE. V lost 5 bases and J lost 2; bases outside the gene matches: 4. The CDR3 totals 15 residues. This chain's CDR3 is CASRRDRGLQETQYF. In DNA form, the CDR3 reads TGTGCCAGCAGGCGGGACAGGGGGCTACAAGAGACCCAGTACTTC.

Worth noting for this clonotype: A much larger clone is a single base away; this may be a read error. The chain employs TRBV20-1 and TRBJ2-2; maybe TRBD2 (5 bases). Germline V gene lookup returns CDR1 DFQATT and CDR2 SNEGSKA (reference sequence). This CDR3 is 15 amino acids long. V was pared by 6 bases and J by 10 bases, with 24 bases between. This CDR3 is CSASLSRRASEELFF. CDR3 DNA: TGCAGTGCATCGCTTTCGAGGCGGGCGTCCGAGGAGCTGTTTTTT.

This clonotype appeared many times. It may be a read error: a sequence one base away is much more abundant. The CDR3 sequence: CASSPSASSYNEQFF. The CDR3 DNA is TGTGCCAGCAGCCCTAGCGCGAGCTCCTACAATGAGCAGTTCTTC. This sequence joins TRBV27 and TRBJ2-1, with D maybe TRBD2 (6 bases). V was shortened by 6 bases and J by 0 bases, with 12 bases between the two germline ends. Germline V CDR1 and CDR2: MNHEY, SMNVEV (reference sequence). The CDR3 extends over 15 amino acids.

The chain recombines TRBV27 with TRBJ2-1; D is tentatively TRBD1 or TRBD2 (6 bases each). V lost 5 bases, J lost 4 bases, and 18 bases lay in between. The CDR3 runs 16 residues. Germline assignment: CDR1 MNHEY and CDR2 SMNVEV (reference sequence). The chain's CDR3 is CASSPHHRDLYNEQFF. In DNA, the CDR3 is TGTGCCAGCAGTCCTCACCACAGGGACTTATACAATGAGCAGTTCTTC.

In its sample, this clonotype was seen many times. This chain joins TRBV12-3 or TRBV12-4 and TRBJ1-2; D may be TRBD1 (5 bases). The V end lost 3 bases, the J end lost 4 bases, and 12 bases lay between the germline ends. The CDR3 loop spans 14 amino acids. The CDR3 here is CASSLGRDLYGYTF. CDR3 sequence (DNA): TGTGCCAGCAGTTTGGGCAGGGACCTCTATGGCTACACCTTC.

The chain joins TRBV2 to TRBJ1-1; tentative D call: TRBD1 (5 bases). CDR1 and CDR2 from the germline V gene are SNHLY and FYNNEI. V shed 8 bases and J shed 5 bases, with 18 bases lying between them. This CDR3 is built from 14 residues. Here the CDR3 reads CASLADGAPTEAFF. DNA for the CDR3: TGTGCCAGCCTCGCCGACGGGGCGCCTACTGAAGCTTTCTTT.